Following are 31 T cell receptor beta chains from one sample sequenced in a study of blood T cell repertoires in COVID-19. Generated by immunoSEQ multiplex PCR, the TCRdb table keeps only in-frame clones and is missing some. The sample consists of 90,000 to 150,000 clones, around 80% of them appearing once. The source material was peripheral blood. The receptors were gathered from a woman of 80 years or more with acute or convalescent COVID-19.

Here the CDR3 DNA reads TGTGCCAGCACCCTCGGGTCTAGCGGGAGCCCTAGCACAGATACGCAGTATTTT. This translates into CASTLGSSGSPSTDTQYF. The chain has TRBV7-9 and TRBJ2-3; 10 bases match TRBD2. CDR3 length: 18 residues. Trimming at V came to 7 bases and at J to 0 bases, leaving 13 bases not matched to a gene. CDR1 is SEHNR and CDR2 is FQNEAQ in the germline V gene (reference sequence).

Here the CDR3 reads CASSQPGTEPREFQPQHF. CDR3 in DNA: TGCGCCAGCAGTCAACCCGGGACAGAACCCCGCGAATTCCAGCCCCAGCATTTT. V gene TRBV23-1 combines with J gene TRBJ1-5; 7 nucleotides match TRBD1. TRBV23-1 is assigned to the ORF class and has an uncertain function. The trim removed 2 bases at V and 7 bases at J, leaving 17 bases unmatched. The CDR3 contains 18 residues.

The CDR3, as DNA: TGTGCCAGCAGTGAAAGCCTAGCGGGGGCGGGGGAGCTGTTTTTT. It translates to CASSESLAGAGELFF. This chain links TRBV2 with TRBJ2-2; 10 nucleotides agree with TRBD2. Trimming at V came to 2 bases and at J to 8 bases, leaving 5 bases not matched to a gene. The CDR3 length is 15 residues. The germline V gene has CDR1 SNHLY and CDR2 FYNNEI.

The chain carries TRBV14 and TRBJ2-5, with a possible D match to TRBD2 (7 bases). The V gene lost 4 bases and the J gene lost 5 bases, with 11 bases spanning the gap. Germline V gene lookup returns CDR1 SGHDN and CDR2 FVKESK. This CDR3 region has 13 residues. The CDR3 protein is CASSRGGTETQYF. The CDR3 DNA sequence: TGTGCCAGCAGCCGGGGGGGCACCGAGACCCAGTACTTC.

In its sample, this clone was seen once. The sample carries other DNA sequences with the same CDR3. CDR3 sequence (DNA): TGTGCCAGCAGCCAAGACAGGGGAAACTATGGCTACACCTTC. The encoded protein is CASSQDRGNYGYTF. The chain has TRBV4-2 and TRBJ1-2, with D perhaps matching TRBD1 (6 bases). The CDR3 is made up of 14 amino acids. In germline, CDR1 is LGHNA, CDR2 YNFKEQ. V gave up 0 bases and J gave up 2 bases, with 7 bases separating them.

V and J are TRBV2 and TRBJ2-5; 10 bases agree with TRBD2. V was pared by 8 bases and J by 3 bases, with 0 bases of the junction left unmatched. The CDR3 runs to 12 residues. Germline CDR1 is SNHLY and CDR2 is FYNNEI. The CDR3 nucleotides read TGTGCCAGCGGACTAGCGGAAGAGACCCAGTACTTC. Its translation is CASGLAEETQYF.

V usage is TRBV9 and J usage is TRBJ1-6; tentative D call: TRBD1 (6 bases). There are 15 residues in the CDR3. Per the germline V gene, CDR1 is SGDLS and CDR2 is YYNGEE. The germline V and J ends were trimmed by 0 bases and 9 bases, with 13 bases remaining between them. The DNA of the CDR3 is TGTGCCAGCAGCGTAGAAGGGACACAAGGTTCACCCCTCCACTTT. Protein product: CASSVEGTQGSPLHF.

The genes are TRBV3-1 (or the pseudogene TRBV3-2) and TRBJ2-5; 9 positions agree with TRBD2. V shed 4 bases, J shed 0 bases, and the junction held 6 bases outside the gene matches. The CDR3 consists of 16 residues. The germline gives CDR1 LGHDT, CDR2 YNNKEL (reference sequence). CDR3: CASSRRGGRDQETQYF. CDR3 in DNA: TGTGCCAGCAGCCGGCGGGGGGGCAGGGACCAAGAGACCCAGTACTTC.

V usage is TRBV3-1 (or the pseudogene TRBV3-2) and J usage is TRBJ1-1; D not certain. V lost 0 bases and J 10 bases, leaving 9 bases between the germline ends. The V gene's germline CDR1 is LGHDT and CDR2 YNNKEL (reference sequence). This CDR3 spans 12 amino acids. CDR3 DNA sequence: TGTGCCAGCAGCCAAGACCTCGGGAGAGCTTTCTTT. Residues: CASSQDLGRAFF.

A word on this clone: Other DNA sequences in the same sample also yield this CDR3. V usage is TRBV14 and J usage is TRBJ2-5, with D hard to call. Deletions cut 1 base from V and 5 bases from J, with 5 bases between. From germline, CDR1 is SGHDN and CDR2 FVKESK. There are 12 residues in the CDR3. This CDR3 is CASSQGLETQYF. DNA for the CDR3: TGTGCCAGCAGCCAAGGGCTTGAGACCCAGTACTTC. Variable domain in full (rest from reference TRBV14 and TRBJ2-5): EAGVTQFPSHSVIEKGQTVTLRCDPISGHDNLYWYRRVMGKEIKFLLHFVKESKQDESGMPNNRFLAERTGGTYSTLKVQPAELEDSGVYFCASSQGLETQYFGPGTRLLVL.

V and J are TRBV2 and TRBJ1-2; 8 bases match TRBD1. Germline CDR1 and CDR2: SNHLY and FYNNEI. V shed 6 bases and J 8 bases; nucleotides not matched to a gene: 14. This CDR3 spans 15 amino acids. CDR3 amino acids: CASRLNRQGRGGYTF. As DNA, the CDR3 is TGTGCCAGCAGGTTAAACCGACAGGGGAGGGGCGGCTACACCTTC. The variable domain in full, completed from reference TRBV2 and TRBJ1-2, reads EPEVTQTPSHQVTQMGQEVILRCVPISNHLYFYWYRQILGQKVEFLVSFYNNEISEKSEIFDDQFSVERPDGSNFTLKIRSTKLEDSAMYFCASRLNRQGRGGYTFGSGTRLTVV.

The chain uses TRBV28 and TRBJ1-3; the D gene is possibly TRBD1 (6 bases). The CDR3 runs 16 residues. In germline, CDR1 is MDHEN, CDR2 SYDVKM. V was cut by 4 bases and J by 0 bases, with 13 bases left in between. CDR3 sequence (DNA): TGTGCCAGCAGTTCCCATGACAGGTTCTCTGGAAACACCATATATTTT. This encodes CASSSHDRFSGNTIYF. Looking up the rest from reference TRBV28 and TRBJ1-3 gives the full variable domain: DVKVTQSSRYLVKRTGEKVFLECVQDMDHENMFWYRQDPGLGLRLIYFSYDVKMKEKGDIPEGYSVSREKKERFSLILESASTNQTSMYLCASSSHDRFSGNTIYFGEGSWLTVV.

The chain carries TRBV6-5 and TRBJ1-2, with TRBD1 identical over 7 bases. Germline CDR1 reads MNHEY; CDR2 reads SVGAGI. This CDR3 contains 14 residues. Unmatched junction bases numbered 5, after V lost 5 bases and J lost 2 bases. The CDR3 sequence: CASSRDRQNYGYTF. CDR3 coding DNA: TGTGCCAGCAGTCGGGACAGACAGAACTATGGCTACACCTTC.

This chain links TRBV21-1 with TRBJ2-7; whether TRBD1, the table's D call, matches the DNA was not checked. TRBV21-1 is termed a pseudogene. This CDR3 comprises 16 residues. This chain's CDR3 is CASTLNGTGYSYEQYF. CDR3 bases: TGTGCCAGCACCCTCAACGGGACAGGTTACTCCTACGAGCAGTACTTC.

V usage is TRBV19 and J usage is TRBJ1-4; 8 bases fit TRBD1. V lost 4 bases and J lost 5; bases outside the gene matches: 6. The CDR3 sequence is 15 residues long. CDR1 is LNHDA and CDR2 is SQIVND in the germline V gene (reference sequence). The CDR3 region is CASSNQGASNEKLFF. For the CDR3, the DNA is TGTGCCAGTAGTAATCAGGGGGCTTCGAATGAAAAACTGTTTTTT. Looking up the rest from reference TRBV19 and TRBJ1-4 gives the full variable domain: DGGITQSPKYLFRKEGQNVTLSCEQNLNHDAMYWYRQDPGQGLRLIYYSQIVNDFQKGDIAEGYSVSREKKESFPLTVTSAQKNPTAFYLCASSNQGASNEKLFFGSGTQLSVL.

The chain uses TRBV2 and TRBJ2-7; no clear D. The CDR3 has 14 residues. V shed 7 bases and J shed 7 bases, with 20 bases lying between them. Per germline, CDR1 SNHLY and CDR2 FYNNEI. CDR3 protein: CASKLLTTSYEQYF. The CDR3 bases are TGTGCCAGCAAACTGCTAACCACGTCTTATGAGCAGTACTTC.

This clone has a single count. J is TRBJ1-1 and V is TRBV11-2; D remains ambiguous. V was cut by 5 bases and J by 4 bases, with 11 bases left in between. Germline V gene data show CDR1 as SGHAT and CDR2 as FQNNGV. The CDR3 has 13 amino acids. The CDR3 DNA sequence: TGTGCCAGCAGCCCTGCGCTAGCCACTGAAGCTTTCTTT. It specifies CASSPALATEAFF.

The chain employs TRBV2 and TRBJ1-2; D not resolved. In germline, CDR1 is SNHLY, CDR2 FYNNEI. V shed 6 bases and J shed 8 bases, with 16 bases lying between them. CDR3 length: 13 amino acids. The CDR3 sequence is CASRPGEIDGYTF. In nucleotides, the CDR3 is TGTGCCAGCAGACCCGGGGAAATCGACGGCTACACCTTC.

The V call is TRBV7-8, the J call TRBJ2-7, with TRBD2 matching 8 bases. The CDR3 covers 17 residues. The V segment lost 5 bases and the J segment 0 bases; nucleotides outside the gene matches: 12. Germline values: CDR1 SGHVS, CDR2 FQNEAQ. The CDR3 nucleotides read TGTGCCAGCAGCCTGCGGGGAGCGGGAGATCTCTCCTACGAGCAGTACTTC. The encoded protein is CASSLRGAGDLSYEQYF.

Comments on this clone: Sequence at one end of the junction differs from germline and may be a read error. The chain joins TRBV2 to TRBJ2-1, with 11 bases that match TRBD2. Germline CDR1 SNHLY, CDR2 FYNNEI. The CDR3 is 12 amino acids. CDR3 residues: CASASSGRDCVF. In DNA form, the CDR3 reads TGTGCCAGCGCCAGTAGCGGGAGGGACTGCGTCTTC.

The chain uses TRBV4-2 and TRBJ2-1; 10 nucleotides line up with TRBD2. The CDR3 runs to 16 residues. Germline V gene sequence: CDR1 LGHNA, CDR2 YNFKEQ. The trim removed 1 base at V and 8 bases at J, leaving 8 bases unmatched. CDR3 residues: CASSQGGLAGVDEQFF. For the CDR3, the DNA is TGTGCCAGCAGCCAAGGGGGTCTAGCGGGAGTCGATGAGCAGTTCTTC.

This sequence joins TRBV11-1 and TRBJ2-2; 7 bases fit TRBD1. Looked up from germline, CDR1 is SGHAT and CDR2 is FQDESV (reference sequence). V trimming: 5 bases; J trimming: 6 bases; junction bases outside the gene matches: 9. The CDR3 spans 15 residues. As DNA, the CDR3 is TGTGCCAGCAGCCCTAAGACAGGGCAGGCCGGGGAGCTGTTTTTT. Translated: CASSPKTGQAGELFF. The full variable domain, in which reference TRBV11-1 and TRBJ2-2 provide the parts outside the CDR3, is EAEVAQSPRYKITEKSQAVAFWCDPISGHATLYWYRQILGQGPELLVQFQDESVVDDSQLPKDRFSAERLKGVDSTLKIQPAELGDSAMYLCASSPKTGQAGELFFGEGSRLTVL.

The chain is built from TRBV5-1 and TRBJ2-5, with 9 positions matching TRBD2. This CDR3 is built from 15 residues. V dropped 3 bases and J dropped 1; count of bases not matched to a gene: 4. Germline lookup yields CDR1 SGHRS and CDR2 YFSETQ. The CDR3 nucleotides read TGCGCCAGCAGCTCCCGCGGGGGGGGCCAAGAGACCCAGTACTTC. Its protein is CASSSRGGGQETQYF.

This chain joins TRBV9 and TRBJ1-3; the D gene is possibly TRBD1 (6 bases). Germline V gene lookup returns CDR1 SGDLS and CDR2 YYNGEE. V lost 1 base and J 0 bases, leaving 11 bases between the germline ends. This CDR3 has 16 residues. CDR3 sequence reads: CASSVQGTSSGNTIYF. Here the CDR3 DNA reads TGTGCCAGCAGCGTACAGGGGACCAGCTCTGGAAACACCATATATTTT.

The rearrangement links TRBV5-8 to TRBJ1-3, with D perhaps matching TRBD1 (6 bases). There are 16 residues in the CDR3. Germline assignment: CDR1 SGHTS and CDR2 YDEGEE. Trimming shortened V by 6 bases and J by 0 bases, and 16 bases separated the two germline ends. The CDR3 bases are TGTGCCAGCATCAAAGAAAGGGGGACCTCTGGAAACACCATATATTTT. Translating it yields CASIKERGTSGNTIYF.

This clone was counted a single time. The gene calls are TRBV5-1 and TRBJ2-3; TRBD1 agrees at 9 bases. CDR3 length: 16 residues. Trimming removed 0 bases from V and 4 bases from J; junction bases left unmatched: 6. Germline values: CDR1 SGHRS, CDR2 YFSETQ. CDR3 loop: CASSLAGTGYADTQYF. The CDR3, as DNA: TGCGCCAGCAGCTTGGCCGGGACAGGGTATGCAGATACGCAGTATTTT. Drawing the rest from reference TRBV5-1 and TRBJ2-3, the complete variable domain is KAGVTQTPRYLIKTRGQQVTLSCSPISGHRSVSWYQQTPGQGLQFLFEYFSETQRNKGNFPGRFSGRQFSNSRSEMNVSTLELGDSALYLCASSLAGTGYADTQYFGPGTRLTVL.

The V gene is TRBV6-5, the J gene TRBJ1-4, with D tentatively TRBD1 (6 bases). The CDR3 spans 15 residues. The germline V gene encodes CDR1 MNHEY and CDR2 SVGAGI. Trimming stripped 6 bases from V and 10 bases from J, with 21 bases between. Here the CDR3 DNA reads TGTGCCAGCAGCTTAATCGATACAGGGTTCGGAAAACTGTTTTTT. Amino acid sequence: CASSLIDTGFGKLFF.

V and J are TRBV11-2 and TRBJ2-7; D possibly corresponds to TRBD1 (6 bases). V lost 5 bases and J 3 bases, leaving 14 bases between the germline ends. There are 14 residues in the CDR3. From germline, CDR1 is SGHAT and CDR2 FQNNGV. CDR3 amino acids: CASSPDRTSYEQYF. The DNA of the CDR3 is TGTGCCAGCAGCCCCGACAGGACGAGCTACGAGCAGTACTTC.

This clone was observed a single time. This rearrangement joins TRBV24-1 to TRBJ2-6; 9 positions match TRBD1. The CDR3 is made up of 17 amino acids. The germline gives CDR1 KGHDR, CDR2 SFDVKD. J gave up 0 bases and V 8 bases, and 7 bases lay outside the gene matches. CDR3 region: CATNRGQGFSGANVLTF. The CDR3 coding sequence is TGTGCCACCAACCGTGGACAGGGGTTCTCTGGGGCCAACGTCCTGACTTTC.

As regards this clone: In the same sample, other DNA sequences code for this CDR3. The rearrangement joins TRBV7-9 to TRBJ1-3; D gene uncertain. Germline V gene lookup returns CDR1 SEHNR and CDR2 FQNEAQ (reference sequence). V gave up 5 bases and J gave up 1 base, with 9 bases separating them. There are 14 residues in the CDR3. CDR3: CASSLSGSGNTIYF. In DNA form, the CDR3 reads TGTGCCAGCAGCCTCTCGGGGTCTGGAAACACCATATATTTT.

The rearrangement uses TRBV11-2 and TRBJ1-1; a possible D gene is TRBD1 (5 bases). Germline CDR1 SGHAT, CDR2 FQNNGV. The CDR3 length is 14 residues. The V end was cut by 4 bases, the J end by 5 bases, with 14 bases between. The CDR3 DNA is TGTGCCAGCAGCTCTCAGGGAAGGGTTACTGAAGCTTTCTTT. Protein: CASSSQGRVTEAFF.